A selection of T cell receptor beta chains follows, all from one sample in a study of CD8 T cells in Susac syndrome. A single record per CDR3 protein comes from TCRdb applying MiXCR to the immunoSEQ multiplex PCR reads. The data hold fewer than 150,000 distinct CDR3 sequences, with about 94% observed a single time. The sample comprised CD8+ T cells from PBMCs. Every receptor here comes from a human donor in good health. Both conserved end residues are part of each CDR3.

TRBJ2-7	TRBV20-1	CSARDRRDYSYEQYF
TRBJ1-5	TRBV15	CATSREPANQPQHF
TRBJ2-2	TRBV20-1	CSARVAGKAGELFF
TRBJ2-7	TRBV29-1	CSVLAPRDEQYF
TRBJ2-5	TRBV7-9	CASSGNNGGGMTQYF
TRBJ2-3	TRBV12-3/TRBV12-4	CASSLAGMPSDTQYF
TRBJ2-7	TRBV27	CASSPRTGWESYEQYF
TRBJ2-3	TRBV29-1	CSVEGIAEGSTDTQYF
TRBJ2-7	TRBV29-1	CSVVVDNEYEQYF
TRBJ2-7	TRBV29-1	CSVWTGASYEQYF
TRBJ2-7	TRBV9	CASSVDWVAYEQYF
TRBJ1-1	TRBV13	CASSLVVEWNTEAFF
TRBJ2-3	TRBV30	CAWSPRGRDTQYF
TRBJ1-1	TRBV30	CAWSADPNTEAFF
TRBJ1-4	TRBV4-3	CASSQDRVTEKLFF
TRBJ2-3	TRBV5-1	CASSSVSSRGSTDTQYF
TRBJ2-1	TRBV28	CASKLTGGVQFF
TRBJ2-1	TRBV11-2	CASRVRELVESSEQFF
TRBJ2-1	TRBV5-6	CASNLGGIDEQFF
TRBJ2-7	TRBV29-1	CSVGGQGARYEQYF
TRBJ2-3	TRBV29-1	CSVAGASTDTQYF
TRBJ2-6	TRBV11-1	CASSSRSGQLTSSGANVLTF
TRBJ1-1	TRBV9	CASSPGRHLNTEAFF